The source of this T cell receptor (beta chain) is a study of cytomegalovirus exposure and HLA in healthy donors. Study-level information: Unique TCR beta sequences numbering about 100 million came from roughly 180 million T cells in an earlier analysis.

The PCR used 60 Vbeta and 13 Jbeta primers. Sequencing used immunoSEQ multiplex PCR; TCRdb keeps in-frame clones, though not all of them. The repertoire holds 85,000 to 100,000 clones, roughly 71% seen once, with 4.5% to 6% in the top ten. This clone turned up a few times. Its antigen is not identified. Study-wide points: Testing in vitro showed three CMV-associated chains specific for CMV antigens. The authors assumed roughly uniform sequencing depth across donors for presence/absence analyses. Later analysis showed most CMV-associated TCR beta chains appearing HLA-restricted.

V shed 3 bases and J 7 bases; nucleotides not matched to a gene: 4. Germline loops: CDR1 SGHTA, CDR2 FQGNSA. There are 15 residues in the CDR3. Sequenced input: PBMCs. The TCR was taken from a woman in her 40s in good health and CMV-seronegative. The V gene is TRBV7-2, the J gene TRBJ1-6; TRBD1 matches at 9 bases. The CDR3 DNA is TGTGCCAGCAGCTTCCGGGACAGGGAAAATTCACCCCTCCACTTT. Residues: CASSFRDRENSPLHF.